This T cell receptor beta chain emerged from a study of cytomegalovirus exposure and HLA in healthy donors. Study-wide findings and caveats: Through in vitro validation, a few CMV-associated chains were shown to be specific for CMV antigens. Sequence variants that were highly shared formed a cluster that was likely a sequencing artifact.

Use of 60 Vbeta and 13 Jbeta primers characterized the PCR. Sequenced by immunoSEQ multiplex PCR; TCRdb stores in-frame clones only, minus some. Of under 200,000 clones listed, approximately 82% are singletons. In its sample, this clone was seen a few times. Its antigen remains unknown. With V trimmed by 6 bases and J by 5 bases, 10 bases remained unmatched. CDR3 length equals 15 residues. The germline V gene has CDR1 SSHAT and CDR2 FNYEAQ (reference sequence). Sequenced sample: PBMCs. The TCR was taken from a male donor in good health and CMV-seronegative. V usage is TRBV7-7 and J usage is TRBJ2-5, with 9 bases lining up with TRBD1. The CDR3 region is CASSRGTGPVETQYF. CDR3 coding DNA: TGTGCCAGCAGTCGAGGGACAGGGCCGGTGGAGACCCAGTACTTC.